The 15 T cell receptor beta chains below come from one sample, sequenced in a study of cytomegalovirus exposure and HLA in healthy donors. PCR used 60 Vbeta primers and 13 Jbeta primers. Sequenced by immunoSEQ multiplex PCR; TCRdb stores in-frame clones only, minus some. This table has about 86,000 clones, about four fifths appearing once. Sequenced sample: PBMCs. The receptors originated from a woman in her thirties or forties in good health and CMV-seropositive.

This clone was found many times. CDR3 sequence reads: CASSPLGGGKLFF. DNA of the CDR3: TGTGCCAGCAGCCCCCTGGGAGGGGGGAAACTGTTTTTT. This sequence joins TRBV7-2 and TRBJ1-4; D is perhaps TRBD1 (6 bases). Trimming removed 5 bases at V and 11 bases at J, with 15 bases between. Germline loops: CDR1 SGHTA, CDR2 FQGNSA. The CDR3 length is 13 residues.

The V gene is TRBV28, the J gene TRBJ1-1, with TRBD1 matching 8 bases. Germline CDR1 MDHEN, CDR2 SYDVKM. The CDR3 sequence is 18 residues long. The junction had 18 bases not matched to a gene; V was cut back by 3 bases and J by 6 bases. DNA of the CDR3: TGTGCCAGCAGTTTCATGTCCGGACAGGGTATTGGGTTGGCTGAAGCTTTCTTT. It translates to CASSFMSGQGIGLAEAFF. Drawing the rest from reference TRBV28 and TRBJ1-1, the complete variable domain is DVKVTQSSRYLVKRTGEKVFLECVQDMDHENMFWYRQDPGLGLRLIYFSYDVKMKEKGDIPEGYSVSREKKERFSLILESASTNQTSMYLCASSFMSGQGIGLAEAFFGQGTRLTVV.

In this sample, this clone turned up a few times. The rearrangement links TRBV30 to TRBJ2-1; 11 nucleotides match TRBD2. J lost 7 bases, V lost 2 bases, and 10 bases had no gene match. Germline V gives CDR1 GTSNPN, CDR2 SVGIG (reference sequence). This CDR3 region has 16 residues. CDR3 sequence reads: CAWSWGAGLAANEQFF. The CDR3, as DNA: TGTGCCTGGAGTTGGGGGGCGGGACTAGCGGCTAATGAGCAGTTCTTC.

The chain joins TRBV27 to TRBJ1-6; 8 positions agree with TRBD1. Germline V gene lookup returns CDR1 MNHEY and CDR2 SMNVEV (reference sequence). Trimming at V came to 0 bases and at J to 9 bases, leaving 4 bases not matched to a gene. This CDR3 region has 15 residues. CDR3 loop: CASSLSAGGSSPLHF. In nucleotides, the CDR3 is TGTGCCAGCAGTTTATCCGCAGGGGGCTCTTCACCCCTCCACTTT.

This clone appeared a few times. The same CDR3 is also encoded by other DNA sequences in this sample. V usage is TRBV29-1 and J usage is TRBJ2-7, with a tentative D call TRBD2 (6 bases). The CDR3 is 12 amino acids. Germline CDR1 reads SQVTM; CDR2 reads ANQGSEA. Trimming shortened V by 5 bases and J by 7 bases, and 15 bases separated the two germline ends. DNA of the CDR3: TGCAGCGTTAGTACGGGAGTAAGAGAGCAGTACTTC. Amino acids: CSVSTGVREQYF.

The V call is TRBV13, the J call TRBJ2-3; the match to TRBD2 covers 15 bases. Germline V gives CDR1 PRHDT, CDR2 FYEKMQ (reference sequence). The CDR3 extends over 19 amino acids. The junction had 10 bases not matched to a gene; V was cut back by 5 bases and J by 1 base. The CDR3 loop reads CASSTKGLAGGLGTDTQYF. The CDR3 DNA reads TGTGCCAGCAGCACAAAGGGACTAGCGGGAGGACTCGGCACAGATACGCAGTATTTT.

V gene TRBV5-1 combines with J gene TRBJ1-1; D is perhaps TRBD1 (6 bases). Germline CDR1 is SGHRS and CDR2 is YFSETQ. The V end was cut by 5 bases, the J end by 1 base, with 12 bases between. The CDR3 has 14 amino acids. The CDR3, as DNA: TGCGCCAGCAGTAGCGCAGGGGCGAACACTGAAGCTTTCTTT. Translation gives CASSSAGANTEAFF. Full variable domain (remainder filled in from reference TRBV5-1 and TRBJ1-1): KAGVTQTPRYLIKTRGQQVTLSCSPISGHRSVSWYQQTPGQGLQFLFEYFSETQRNKGNFPGRFSGRQFSNSRSEMNVSTLELGDSALYLCASSSAGANTEAFFGQGTRLTVV.

The J gene is TRBJ2-7, the V gene TRBV5-1; D is uncertain. V shed 2 bases and J shed 2 bases, with 5 bases lying between them. Germline CDR1 and CDR2: SGHRS and YFSETQ. This CDR3 spans 12 amino acids. CDR3: CASSLTAYEQYF. As DNA, the CDR3 is TGCGCCAGCAGCTTAACTGCCTACGAGCAGTACTTC.

V usage is TRBV4-2 and J usage is TRBJ1-1, with D unclear. The ends were cut back, 1 base at V and 1 base at J, with 10 bases in the middle. Germline CDR1 and CDR2: LGHNA and YNFKEQ. CDR3 size: 15 residues. CDR3 amino acids: CASSQGVGTNTEAFF. CDR3 DNA: TGTGCCAGCAGCCAAGGTGTCGGTACGAACACTGAAGCTTTCTTT.

CDR3 loop: CASSLAGEAYEQYF. The CDR3 nucleotides read TGTGCCAGCAGTCTAGCGGGAGAGGCATACGAGCAGTACTTC. The chain recombines TRBV28 with TRBJ2-7, with TRBD2 matching over 10 bases. Per germline, CDR1 MDHEN and CDR2 SYDVKM. The CDR3 is made up of 14 amino acids. V lost 5 bases, J lost 4 bases, and 5 bases stayed unmatched.

The V and J genes are TRBV15 and TRBJ2-1; 7 bases align to TRBD2. Per germline, CDR1 LNHNV and CDR2 YYDKDF (reference sequence). V was pared by 0 bases and J by 1 base, with 9 bases of the junction left unmatched. The CDR3 has 18 amino acids. Written as DNA, the CDR3 is TGTGCCACCAGCAGAGATTTGGCTAGCGGAGGGTCCTACAATGAGCAGTTCTTC. Residues: CATSRDLASGGSYNEQFF.

The chain has TRBV18 and TRBJ1-2; 10 bases align to TRBD1. Germline-derived CDR1 and CDR2 are KGHSH and LQKENI. V gave up 3 bases and J gave up 8 bases; unmatched junction bases: 18. The CDR3 spans 18 residues. CDR3 nucleotides: TGTGCCAGCTCACCTTTGGGACAGGGGCCTCCTAGCCCGCGAGGCTACACCTTC. Residues: CASSPLGQGPPSPRGYTF.

The genes are TRBV6-1 and TRBJ2-1; a weak D match, TRBD1 (6 bases). The CDR3 covers 15 residues. Trimming removed 2 bases at V and 0 bases at J, with 8 bases between. The germline gives CDR1 MNHNS, CDR2 SASEGT. The CDR3 bases are TGTGCCAGCAGTGAAAGGGGGAACTCCTACAATGAGCAGTTCTTC. As protein: CASSERGNSYNEQFF.

The V call is TRBV11-3, the J call TRBJ2-7, with D perhaps matching TRBD2 (6 bases). Germline V gene lookup returns CDR1 SGHNT and CDR2 YENEEA. This CDR3 is 15 amino acids long. The V gene lost 5 bases and the J gene lost 0 bases, with 14 bases spanning the gap. This chain's CDR3 is CASSARDSSSYEQYF. CDR3 DNA sequence: TGTGCCAGCAGCGCCCGGGACTCTAGCTCCTACGAGCAGTACTTC.

V is TRBV10-2 and J is TRBJ1-1; perhaps TRBD1 as D (5 bases). The CDR3 length is 14 residues. With 4 bases removed from V and 4 bases from J, the gap between germline ends came to 13 bases. Germline V lookup: CDR1 WSHSY, CDR2 SAAADI. The CDR3: CASSAQGSSTEAFF. The DNA for the CDR3 is TGCGCCAGCAGTGCCCAGGGATCGAGCACTGAAGCTTTCTTT.